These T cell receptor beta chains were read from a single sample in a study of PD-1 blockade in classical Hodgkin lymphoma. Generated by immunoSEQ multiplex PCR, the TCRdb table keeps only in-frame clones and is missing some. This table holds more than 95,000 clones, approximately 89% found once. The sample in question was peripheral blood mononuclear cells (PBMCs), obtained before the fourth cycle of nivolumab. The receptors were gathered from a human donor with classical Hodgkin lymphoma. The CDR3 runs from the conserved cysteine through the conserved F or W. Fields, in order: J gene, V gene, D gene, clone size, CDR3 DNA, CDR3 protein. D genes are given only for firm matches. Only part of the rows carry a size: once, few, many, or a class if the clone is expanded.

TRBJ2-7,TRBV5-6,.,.,TGTGCCAGCAGGCGGGACAGTCCGTACGAGCAGTACTTC,CASRRDSPYEQYF
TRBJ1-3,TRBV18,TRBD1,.,TGTGCCAGCTCACCATTACCGACCGGGACAGGGTTTGGAAACACCATATATTTT,CASSPLPTGTGFGNTIYF
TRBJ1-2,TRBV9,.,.,TGTGCCAGCAGCTCGGACAGTTACTATGGCTACACCTTC,CASSSDSYYGYTF
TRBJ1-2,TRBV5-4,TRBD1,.,TGTGCCAGCAGCGCCTGGGACAGGGCTAACTATGGCTACACCTTC,CASSAWDRANYGYTF
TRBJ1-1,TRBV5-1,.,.,TGCGCCAGCAGCTTGGGGGCCGAAGATCTAATGAACACTGAAGCTTTCTTT,CASSLGAEDLMNTEAFF
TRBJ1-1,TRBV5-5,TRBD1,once,TGTGCCAGCAGCTTTACGGGACAGGGGAGCACTGAAGCTTTCTTT,CASSFTGQGSTEAFF
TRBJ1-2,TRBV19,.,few,TGTGCCAGTAGTATTGGTGCCGGGCTAAGACGTGGCTACACCTTC,CASSIGAGLRRGYTF
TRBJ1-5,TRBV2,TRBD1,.,TGTGCCAGCGAGAGTCTAACAGGGGGGCCCCAGCATTTT,CASESLTGGPQHF
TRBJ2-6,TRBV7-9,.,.,TGTGCCAGCAGCTTCTCCGGGGCCAACGTCCTGACTTTC,CASSFSGANVLTF
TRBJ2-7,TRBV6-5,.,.,TGTGCCAGCAGTGGACTCGAGCAGTACTTC,CASSGLEQYF
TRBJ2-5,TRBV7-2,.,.,TGTGCCAGCAGCTTAGCGGGGCCAGGGGAGACCCAGTACTTC,CASSLAGPGETQYF
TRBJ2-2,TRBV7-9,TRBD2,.,TGTGCCAGCAGTCCAAGACTAGCGGGAGACTCTCATCGCACCGGGGAGCTGTTTTTT,CASSPRLAGDSHRTGELFF
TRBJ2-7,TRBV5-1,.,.,TGCGCCAGCAGCTTGGACGGCTACGAGCAGTACTTC,CASSLDGYEQYF
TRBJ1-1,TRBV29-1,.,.,TGCAGCAACACCGGGACACCGAACACTGAAGCTTTCTTT,CSNTGTPNTEAFF
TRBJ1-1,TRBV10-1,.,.,TGCGCCAGCAGCCCCGCGGTGGGCACTGAAGCTTTCTTT,CASSPAVGTEAFF
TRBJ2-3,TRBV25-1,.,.,TGTGCCAGCAGTGGGACAGCGCGCACAGATACGCAGTATTTT,CASSGTARTDTQYF
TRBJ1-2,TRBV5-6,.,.,TGTGCCAGCAGCCCGGTGGTGGGAAACTATGGCTACACCTTC,CASSPVVGNYGYTF
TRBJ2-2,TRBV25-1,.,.,TGTGCCAGCAGTGAATCTTGGGGAACGAACACCGGGGAGCTGTTTTTT,CASSESWGTNTGELFF
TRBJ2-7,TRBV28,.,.,TGTGCCAGCAGCCCAATTCGCTACGAGCAGTACTTC,CASSPIRYEQYF
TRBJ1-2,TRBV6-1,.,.,TGTGCCAGCAGTGAAGCTCAGAGGGGCTACACCTTC,CASSEAQRGYTF
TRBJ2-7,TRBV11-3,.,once,TGTGCCAGCAGCTTAGAAACAGGAAGGAACTACGAGCAGTACTTC,CASSLETGRNYEQYF
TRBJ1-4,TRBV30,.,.,TGTGCCTGGAGTGTACTGCCTGGGTGGGGAACTAATGAAAAACTGTTTTTT,CAWSVLPGWGTNEKLFF
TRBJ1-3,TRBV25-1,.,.,TGTGCCAGCAGTGTGACCGGGACTGGAAACACCATATATTTT,CASSVTGTGNTIYF
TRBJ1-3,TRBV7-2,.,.,TGTGCCAGCAGCTTATTTTCACCGGGGACATCCATGGCTGGAAACACCATATATTTT,CASSLFSPGTSMAGNTIYF
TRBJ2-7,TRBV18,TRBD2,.,TGTGCCAGCTCAGAGTGGGGGGGGAGTACCTACGAGCAGTACTTC,CASSEWGGSTYEQYF
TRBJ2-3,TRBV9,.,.,TGTGCCAGCAGCCCCTCACAGGGTATTACAGATACGCAGTATTTT,CASSPSQGITDTQYF
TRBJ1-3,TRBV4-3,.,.,TGCGCCAGCAGCCAAGACCGGGACTGGTTAGGAAACACCATATATTTT,CASSQDRDWLGNTIYF
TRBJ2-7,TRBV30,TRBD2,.,TGTGCCTATACGGGACTAGGAGACTACGAGCAGTACTTC,CAYTGLGDYEQYF
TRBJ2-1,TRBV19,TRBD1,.,TGTGCCAGTAGAAATTCGGGACAGGGGAGGAATGAGCAGTTCTTC,CASRNSGQGRNEQFF
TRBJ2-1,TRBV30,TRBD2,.,TGTGCCTGGAGTGTACTAGCGCGAGTAAATGAGCAGTTCTTC,CAWSVLARVNEQFF
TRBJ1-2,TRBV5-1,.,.,TGCGCCAGCAGCTTGGGACGGGGAGAATATGGCTACACCTTC,CASSLGRGEYGYTF
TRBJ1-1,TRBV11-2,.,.,TGTGCCAGCAGCCCAACAAGGGGTACTGAAGCTTTCTTT,CASSPTRGTEAFF
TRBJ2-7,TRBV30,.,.,TGTGCCTGGAGCGAGAGTCGGCGAGGGGAGCAGTACTTC,CAWSESRRGEQYF
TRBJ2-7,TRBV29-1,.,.,TGCAGCGTTTCCGGGACACCCGAGCAGTACTTC,CSVSGTPEQYF
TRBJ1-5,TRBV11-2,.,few,TGTGCCAGCAGCTTAGATCGGGGGATCAATCAGCCCCAGCATTTT,CASSLDRGINQPQHF
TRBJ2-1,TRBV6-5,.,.,TGTGCCAGCAGTTACTCATCCGGGGGCGCCCAGCGTGGGCAGTTCTTC,CASSYSSGGAQRGQFF
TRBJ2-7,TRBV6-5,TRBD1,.,TGTGCCAGCTGGGGACAGGGGTCGACCTACGAGCAGTACTTC,CASWGQGSTYEQYF
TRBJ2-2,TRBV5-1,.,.,TGCGCCAGCAGCTTATCGGGGCGAGACACCGGGGAGCTGTTTTTT,CASSLSGRDTGELFF
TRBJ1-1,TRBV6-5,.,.,TGTGCCAGCAGTTACGGGGGTGTTGACACTGAAGCTTTCTTT,CASSYGGVDTEAFF
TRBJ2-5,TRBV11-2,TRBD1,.,TGTGCCAGCAGCTTCCCAGGACAGGCGGTGAAGACCCAGTACTTC,CASSFPGQAVKTQYF
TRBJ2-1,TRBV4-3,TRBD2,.,TGCGCCAGCAGCCAGCCCGGGACTAGCTTTAGGGAGCAGTTCTTC,CASSQPGTSFREQFF
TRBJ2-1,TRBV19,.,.,TGTGCCAGTAGTATAGGAGCCGGCAGCTCCTACAATGAGCAGTTCTTC,CASSIGAGSSYNEQFF
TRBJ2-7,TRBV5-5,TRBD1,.,TGTGCCAGCAGCCCCGGGACAGGGTCCTACGAGCAGTACTTC,CASSPGTGSYEQYF
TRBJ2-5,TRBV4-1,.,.,TGCGCCAGCAGCCAAGGGGTTCAAGAGACCCAGTACTTC,CASSQGVQETQYF
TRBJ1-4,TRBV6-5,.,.,TGTGCCAGCAGTTACTCTTGGGGATCCGAGGAAAAACTGTTTTTT,CASSYSWGSEEKLFF
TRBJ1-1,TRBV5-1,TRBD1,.,TGCGCCAGCAGCCCGGACAGGGGACGCACTGAAGCTTTCTTT,CASSPDRGRTEAFF
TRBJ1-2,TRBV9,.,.,TGTGCCAGCAGCTCCACAGGGATCTATGGCTACACCTTC,CASSSTGIYGYTF
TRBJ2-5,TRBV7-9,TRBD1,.,TGTGCCAGCAGCCGACCGGGACAGCAAGAGACCCAGTACTTC,CASSRPGQQETQYF
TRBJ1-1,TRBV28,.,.,TGTGCCAGCCGTACAGGGTGGACTGAAGCTTTCTTT,CASRTGWTEAFF
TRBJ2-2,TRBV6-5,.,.,TGTGCCAGCAGGTTCAGGGGAGGCGACACCGGGGAGCTGTTTTTT,CASRFRGGDTGELFF
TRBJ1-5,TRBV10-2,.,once,TGCGCCAGCAGTGAGGAGCACAATCAGCCCCAGCATTTT,CASSEEHNQPQHF